This T cell receptor beta chain is from a study of blood T cell repertoires in COVID-19. Using immunoSEQ multiplex PCR, the repertoire was profiled, and TCRdb retains in-frame clones only, with some absent. The table has hundreds of thousands of clones, 75% to 90% seen once. The CDR3 runs to 14 residues. V shed 6 bases and J shed 1 base, with 12 bases lying between them. CDR1 and CDR2 from the germline V gene are SEHNR and FQNEAQ (reference sequence). The sequence was collected from a woman aged 40 to 50 who had recovered from COVID-19. The J gene is TRBJ1-1, the V gene TRBV7-9; D gene unclear. Sequencing input: peripheral blood. Here the CDR3 DNA reads TGTGCCAGCAGGATAAGGGAGGGGAACACTGAAGCTTTCTTT. It specifies CASRIREGNTEAFF. Combining the CDR3 with reference TRBV7-9 and TRBJ1-1 gives the whole variable domain DTGVSQNPRHKITKRGQNVTFRCDPISEHNRLYWYRQTLGQGPEFLTYFQNEAQLEKSRLLSDRFSAERPKGSFSTLEIQRTEQGDSAMYLCASRIREGNTEAFFGQGTRLTVV.